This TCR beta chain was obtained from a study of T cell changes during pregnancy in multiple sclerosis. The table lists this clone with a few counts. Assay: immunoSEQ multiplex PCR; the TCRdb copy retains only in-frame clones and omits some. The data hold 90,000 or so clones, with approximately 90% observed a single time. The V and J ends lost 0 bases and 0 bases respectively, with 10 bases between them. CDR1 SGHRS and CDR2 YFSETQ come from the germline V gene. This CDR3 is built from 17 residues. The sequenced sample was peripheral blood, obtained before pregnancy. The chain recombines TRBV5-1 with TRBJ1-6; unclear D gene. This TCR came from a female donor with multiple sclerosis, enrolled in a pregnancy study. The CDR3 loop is CASSLGQQSSYNSPLHF. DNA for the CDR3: TGCGCCAGCAGCTTGGGACAACAGAGCTCCTATAATTCACCCCTCCACTTT. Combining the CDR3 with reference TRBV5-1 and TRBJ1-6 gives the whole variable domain KAGVTQTPRYLIKTRGQQVTLSCSPISGHRSVSWYQQTPGQGLQFLFEYFSETQRNKGNFPGRFSGRQFSNSRSEMNVSTLELGDSALYLCASSLGQQSSYNSPLHFGNGTRLTVT.